Below, 13 T cell receptor beta chains from the same sample are listed, as sequenced in a study of PD-L1 blockade in urothelial cancer. Time point of the sample: pretreatment peripheral blood. TCRdb's copy holds only in-frame clones and misses some; the assay was immunoSEQ multiplex PCR. The sample holds 85,000 to 95,000 clones, around 92% seen once. Sample: PBMCs, taken around atezolizumab (anti-PD-L1) treatment. The origin of the receptors is a woman over 75 with urothelial cancer.

V and J are TRBV5-1 and TRBJ2-5, with 12 positions matching TRBD2. J was trimmed by 1 base and V by 4 bases; bases with no gene match: 5. The CDR3 is made up of 16 amino acids. CDR1 is SGHRS, CDR2 YFSETQ, per germline. The CDR3 loop is CASSKGLAGIQETQYF. The CDR3 DNA sequence: TGCGCCAGCAGCAAAGGACTAGCGGGGATCCAAGAGACCCAGTACTTC.

This chain connects TRBV28 to TRBJ1-5; 7 bases are shared with TRBD1. This CDR3 has 16 residues. Per germline, CDR1 MDHEN and CDR2 SYDVKM. J was trimmed by 4 bases and V by 7 bases; bases with no gene match: 13. This CDR3 reads CASTITLGGGNQPQHF. Written as DNA, the CDR3 is TGTGCCAGCACTATCACTTTAGGGGGCGGGAATCAGCCCCAGCATTTT.

This sequence joins TRBV27 and TRBJ2-3; TRBD2 aligns across 13 bases. The CDR3 has 16 amino acids. Germline trimming cut 3 bases from V and 2 bases from J; bases unmatched to any gene: 2. Germline values: CDR1 MNHEY, CDR2 SMNVEV (reference sequence). CDR3 protein: CASSFGLAGATDTQYF. The CDR3 DNA is TGTGCCAGCAGTTTCGGACTAGCGGGGGCCACAGATACGCAGTATTTT.

The rearrangement links TRBV6-1 to TRBJ1-1; TRBD1 is a possible D gene (5 bases). The CDR3 sequence is 13 residues long. Germline V gene lookup returns CDR1 MNHNS and CDR2 SASEGT. V dropped 6 bases and J dropped 5 bases, with 13 bases sitting between them. The CDR3 sequence: CASRGRGRTEAFF. In DNA, the CDR3 is TGTGCCAGCAGGGGGAGGGGCCGAACTGAAGCTTTCTTT.

This clone was recorded a few times. The rearrangement uses TRBV30 and TRBJ2-5; TRBD2 aligns across 8 bases. The V segment lost 1 base and the J segment 3 bases; nucleotides outside the gene matches: 13. The CDR3 loop spans 17 amino acids. From germline, CDR1 is GTSNPN and CDR2 SVGIG (reference sequence). The CDR3 DNA is TGTGCCTGGAGTGCCCTTAGGACTAGCAGTTGGAAAGAGACCCAGTACTTC. This codes for CAWSALRTSSWKETQYF.

The chain recombines TRBV18 with TRBJ2-7; 10 bases are a match to TRBD1. V trimming: 3 bases; J trimming: 12 bases; junction bases outside the gene matches: 8. The CDR3 covers 13 residues. CDR1 is KGHSH, CDR2 LQKENI, per germline. CDR3 residues: CASSPSTGGRRYF. CDR3 DNA sequence: TGTGCCAGCTCACCCTCGACAGGGGGCAGGCGGTACTTC. Supplemented by reference TRBV18 and TRBJ2-7, the full variable domain reads NAGVMQNPRHLVRRRGQEARLRCSPMKGHSHVYWYRQLPEEGLKFMVYLQKENIIDESGMPKERFSAEFPKEGPSILRIQQVVRGDSAAYFCASSPSTGGRRYFGPGTRLTVT.

The chain combines TRBV19 with TRBJ1-3; D is possibly TRBD1 (6 bases). This CDR3 is 15 amino acids long. CDR1 is LNHDA, CDR2 SQIVND, per germline (reference sequence). The V end was cut by 5 bases, the J end by 0 bases, with 11 bases between. The CDR3 DNA is TGTGCCAGTAGTTCTGACAGGAGCTCTGGAAACACCATATATTTT. Translation: CASSSDRSSGNTIYF.

The genes are TRBV18 and TRBJ2-1, with TRBD2 matching over 7 bases. This CDR3 region has 18 residues. Germline CDR1 KGHSH, CDR2 LQKENI. J was trimmed by 3 bases and V by 0 bases; bases with no gene match: 11. CDR3 DNA sequence: TGTGCCAGCTCACCACCGGTCCGCGGCGGGGGACTCTACAATGAGCAGTTCTTC. It is translated as CASSPPVRGGGLYNEQFF.

The rearrangement links TRBV25-1 to TRBJ1-2; TRBD1 matches at 12 bases. Germline CDR1 MGHDK, CDR2 SYGVNS. V lost 2 bases, J lost 7 bases, and 11 bases stayed unmatched. CDR3 length equals 17 residues. The CDR3 is CASSEPGQGALSAGYTF. In DNA, the CDR3 is TGTGCCAGCAGTGAACCGGGACAGGGGGCCCTTTCAGCTGGCTACACCTTC.

The V and J genes are TRBV5-1 and TRBJ2-2; TRBD2 aligns across 7 bases. CDR1 and CDR2 from the germline V gene are SGHRS and YFSETQ. The V gene end was trimmed by 0 bases and the J gene end by 7 bases; junction bases not matched to a gene: 18. The CDR3 covers 19 residues. CDR3 region: CASSLDIIGRGSGDGELFF. For the CDR3, the DNA is TGCGCCAGCAGCTTGGACATAATCGGTCGCGGGAGTGGGGACGGGGAGCTGTTTTTT.

The rearrangement links TRBV5-1 to TRBJ2-2, with D perhaps TRBD2 (5 bases). V was shortened by 1 base and J by 5 bases, with 6 bases between the two germline ends. This CDR3 is built from 13 residues. Germline CDR1 SGHRS, CDR2 YFSETQ. The CDR3 bases are TGCGCCAGCAGCTTGTCGGGGACCGGGGAGCTGTTTTTT. Residues: CASSLSGTGELFF.

The V call is TRBV2, the J call TRBJ2-3; 11 nucleotides match TRBD2. J gave up 3 bases and V 5 bases, and 7 bases lay outside the gene matches. This CDR3 has 16 residues. Germline V lookup: CDR1 SNHLY, CDR2 FYNNEI. The chain's CDR3 is CASSSLAGGLTDTQYF. The CDR3 bases are TGTGCCAGCAGTTCCCTAGCGGGAGGTTTGACAGATACGCAGTATTTT.

This chain joins TRBV5-4 and TRBJ2-1, with TRBD1 matching over 8 bases. The germline V gene encodes CDR1 SGHNT and CDR2 YYREEE (reference sequence). The V gene end was trimmed by 0 bases and the J gene end by 7 bases; junction bases not matched to a gene: 6. The CDR3 is 15 residues long. The CDR3 DNA is TGTGCCAGCAGCTTGGTGGCAGGGGGCTGGAATGAGCAGTTCTTC. Residues: CASSLVAGGWNEQFF.